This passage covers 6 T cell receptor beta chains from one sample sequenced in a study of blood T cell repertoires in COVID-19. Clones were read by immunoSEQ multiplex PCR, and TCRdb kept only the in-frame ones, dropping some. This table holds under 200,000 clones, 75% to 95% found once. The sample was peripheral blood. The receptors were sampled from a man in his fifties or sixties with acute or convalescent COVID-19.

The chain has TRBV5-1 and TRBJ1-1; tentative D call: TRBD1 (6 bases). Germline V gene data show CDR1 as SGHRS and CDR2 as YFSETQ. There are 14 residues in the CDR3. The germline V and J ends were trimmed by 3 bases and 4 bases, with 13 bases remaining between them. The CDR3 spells CASSSTDSSTEAFF. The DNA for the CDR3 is TGCGCCAGCAGCTCGACGGACAGTTCCACTGAAGCTTTCTTT. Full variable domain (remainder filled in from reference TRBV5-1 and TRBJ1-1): KAGVTQTPRYLIKTRGQQVTLSCSPISGHRSVSWYQQTPGQGLQFLFEYFSETQRNKGNFPGRFSGRQFSNSRSEMNVSTLELGDSALYLCASSSTDSSTEAFFGQGTRLTVV.

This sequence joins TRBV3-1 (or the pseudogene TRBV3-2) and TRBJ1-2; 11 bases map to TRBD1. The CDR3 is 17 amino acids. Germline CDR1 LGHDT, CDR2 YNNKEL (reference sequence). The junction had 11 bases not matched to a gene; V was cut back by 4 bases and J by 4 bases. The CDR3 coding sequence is TGTGCCAGCAGCCCCGGGACAGGGGGGAGCTTGGGCTATGGCTACACCTTC. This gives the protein CASSPGTGGSLGYGYTF.

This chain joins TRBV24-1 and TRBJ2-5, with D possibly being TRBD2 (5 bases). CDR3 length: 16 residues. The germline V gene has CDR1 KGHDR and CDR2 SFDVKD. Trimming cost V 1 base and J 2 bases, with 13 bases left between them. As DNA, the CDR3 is TGTGCCACCAGTGATTTCCGCAAAGGAGGACAAGAGACCCAGTACTTC. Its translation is CATSDFRKGGQETQYF.

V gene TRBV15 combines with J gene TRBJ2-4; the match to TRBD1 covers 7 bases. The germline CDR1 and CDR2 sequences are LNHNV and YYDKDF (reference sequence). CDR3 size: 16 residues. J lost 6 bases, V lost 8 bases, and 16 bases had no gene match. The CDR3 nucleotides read TGTGCCACCCGCACTAACGAGGGGGCTGGAGGAAACATTCAGTACTTC. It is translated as CATRTNEGAGGNIQYF.

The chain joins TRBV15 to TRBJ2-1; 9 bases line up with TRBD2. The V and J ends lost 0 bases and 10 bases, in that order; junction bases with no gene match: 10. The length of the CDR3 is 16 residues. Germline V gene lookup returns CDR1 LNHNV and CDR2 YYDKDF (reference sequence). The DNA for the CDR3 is TGTGCCACCAGCAGAGATCGCGCTAGCGGGGAACGGGAGCAGTTCTTC. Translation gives CATSRDRASGEREQFF.

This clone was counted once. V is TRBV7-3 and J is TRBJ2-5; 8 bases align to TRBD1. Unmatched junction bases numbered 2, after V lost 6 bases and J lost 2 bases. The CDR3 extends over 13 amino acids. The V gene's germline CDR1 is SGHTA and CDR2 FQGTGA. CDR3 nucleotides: TGTGCCAGCAGTTGGACAGGGCAAGAGACCCAGTACTTC. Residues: CASSWTGQETQYF.